This T cell receptor (beta chain) was found in a study of blood T cell repertoires in COVID-19. Clones were read by immunoSEQ multiplex PCR, and TCRdb kept only the in-frame ones, dropping some. The table has about 97,000 clones, 90% seen once; the top ten hold about 1.7%. Germline V gives CDR1 SNHLY, CDR2 FYNNEI. This CDR3 is 12 amino acids long. The ends lost 4 bases at V and 10 bases at J; junction bases unmatched: 6. The genes are TRBV2 and TRBJ1-1, with 7 bases that match TRBD1. This clonotype was obtained from a man aged 55-75 years with acute or convalescent COVID-19. Sequenced material: peripheral blood. In DNA, the CDR3 is TGTGCCAGCAGTGTACAGGGGTGGGGAGCTTTCTTT. Its protein product is CASSVQGWGAFF.